The rows below give T cell receptor beta chains drawn from one sample of a study of shared clonotypes between healthy human individuals. Generated by immunoSEQ multiplex PCR, the TCRdb table keeps only in-frame clones and is missing some. The data show fewer than 3 million clones, 85% to 95% seen once. Sequencing was done on a sample of naive CD4+ T cells from PBMCs. These receptors were obtained from a man aged 18 to 30 in good health. Some clones in this sample may be carry-over from other donors' samples. The CDR3 runs from the conserved cysteine through the conserved F or W. Fields, in order: V gene, J gene, clone size, D gene, CDR3 DNA, CDR3 protein. A D gene is named only where the DNA matches it firmly. Clone size appears in some rows only: once, few, many, or a class for an expanded clone.

V gene: TRBV7-3; J gene: TRBJ2-1; clone size: .; D gene: TRBD1; CDR3 DNA: TGTGCCAGCAGCTTGGACAGGGGAGGGAATGAGCAGTTCTTC; CDR3 protein: CASSLDRGGNEQFF
V gene: TRBV29-1; J gene: TRBJ2-6; clone size: .; D gene: TRBD1; CDR3 DNA: TGCAGCGTTCTCAGGGGGACAGGGGGCTCTGGGGCCAACGTCCTGACTTTC; CDR3 protein: CSVLRGTGGSGANVLTF
V gene: TRBV7-9; J gene: TRBJ1-6; clone size: .; D gene: TRBD1; CDR3 DNA: TGTGCCAGCACAGGCGGGGACAGGGGCTCACCCCTCCACTTT; CDR3 protein: CASTGGDRGSPLHF
V gene: TRBV15; J gene: TRBJ2-3; clone size: .; D gene: .; CDR3 DNA: TGTGCCACCAGCAGGGCGGATACGCAGTATTTT; CDR3 protein: CATSRADTQYF
V gene: TRBV7-2; J gene: TRBJ1-5; clone size: .; D gene: .; CDR3 DNA: TGTGCCAGCAGCTTAGAATGGGGCGATCAGCCCCAGCATTTT; CDR3 protein: CASSLEWGDQPQHF
V gene: TRBV6-6; J gene: TRBJ2-7; clone size: .; D gene: TRBD2; CDR3 DNA: TGTGCCAGCAGTTACCTAGCGGGAGTCTCCTACGAGCAGTACTTC; CDR3 protein: CASSYLAGVSYEQYF
V gene: TRBV9; J gene: TRBJ1-2; clone size: few; D gene: .; CDR3 DNA: TGTGCCAGCAGCGTAGGGGGGGACTATGGCTACACCTTC; CDR3 protein: CASSVGGDYGYTF
V gene: TRBV5-1; J gene: TRBJ2-2; clone size: .; D gene: .; CDR3 DNA: TGCGCCAGCAGCTTAGCGCTAAACACCGGGGAGCTGTTTTTT; CDR3 protein: CASSLALNTGELFF
V gene: TRBV7-2; J gene: TRBJ2-1; clone size: .; D gene: .; CDR3 DNA: TGTGCCAGCACCCCCTACAATGAGCAGTTCTTC; CDR3 protein: CASTPYNEQFF
V gene: TRBV19; J gene: TRBJ2-4; clone size: .; D gene: .; CDR3 DNA: TGTGCCAGTAGTATCGTGGACAGCTTGCAGTACTTC; CDR3 protein: CASSIVDSLQYF
V gene: TRBV6-5; J gene: TRBJ2-3; clone size: .; D gene: .; CDR3 DNA: TGTGCCAGCAGTACCCATAGAGTAGATACGCAGTATTTT; CDR3 protein: CASSTHRVDTQYF
V gene: TRBV5-1; J gene: TRBJ2-2; clone size: .; D gene: TRBD1; CDR3 DNA: TGCGCCAGCAGCTTGGCCAGGGGGCGTTTCGGGGAGCTGTTTTTT; CDR3 protein: CASSLARGRFGELFF
V gene: TRBV2; J gene: TRBJ2-7; clone size: .; D gene: .; CDR3 DNA: TGTGCCAGCAGGGCCCCGACTGGCTCCGAGCAGTACTTC; CDR3 protein: CASRAPTGSEQYF
V gene: TRBV11-2; J gene: TRBJ2-2; clone size: once; D gene: .; CDR3 DNA: TGTGCCAGCAGCCCCCGTAGGGCCGGGACCGGGGAGCTGTTTTTT; CDR3 protein: CASSPRRAGTGELFF
V gene: TRBV7-3; J gene: TRBJ2-1; clone size: .; D gene: .; CDR3 DNA: TGTGCCAGCAGCTTCGCGAGCGGCAATGAGCAGTTCTTC; CDR3 protein: CASSFASGNEQFF
V gene: TRBV15; J gene: TRBJ2-7; clone size: .; D gene: .; CDR3 DNA: TGTGCCACCAGCAGAGATCTTTATGAGGGGAGCTCCTACGAGCAGTACTTC; CDR3 protein: CATSRDLYEGSSYEQYF
V gene: TRBV14; J gene: TRBJ2-3; clone size: .; D gene: .; CDR3 DNA: TGTGCCAGCAGCCAAGAGGTGGTCTGGGGAGGAGATACGCAGTATTTT; CDR3 protein: CASSQEVVWGGDTQYF
V gene: TRBV6-5; J gene: TRBJ2-1; clone size: .; D gene: TRBD1; CDR3 DNA: TGTGCCACCCAGGTAGCAGGGGGCCCCTACAATGAGCAGTTCTTC; CDR3 protein: CATQVAGGPYNEQFF
V gene: TRBV5-6; J gene: TRBJ2-1; clone size: once; D gene: TRBD2; CDR3 DNA: TGTGCCAGCAGCTTGTATCGGGCTAGCGGAAACAATGAGCAGTTCTTC; CDR3 protein: CASSLYRASGNNEQFF
V gene: TRBV7-9; J gene: TRBJ2-7; clone size: .; D gene: TRBD2; CDR3 DNA: TGTGCCAGCAGCTTAAGCATGCGGGAGGGGGAGCAGTACTTC; CDR3 protein: CASSLSMREGEQYF
V gene: TRBV29-1; J gene: TRBJ1-1; clone size: .; D gene: .; CDR3 DNA: TGCAGCGTTCGTGCGGGCCTTGAAGCTTTCTTT; CDR3 protein: CSVRAGLEAFF
V gene: TRBV5-4; J gene: TRBJ2-3; clone size: .; D gene: .; CDR3 DNA: TGTGCCAGCAGCTTGGATCCGGGATTGGATACGCAGTATTTT; CDR3 protein: CASSLDPGLDTQYF
V gene: TRBV9; J gene: TRBJ1-2; clone size: .; D gene: TRBD1; CDR3 DNA: TGTGCCAGCAGCCAGGGACAGGGGACGAATGGCTACACCTTC; CDR3 protein: CASSQGQGTNGYTF
V gene: TRBV21-1; J gene: TRBJ1-4; clone size: .; D gene: .; CDR3 DNA: TGTGCCAGCAGCAACGCTTACAGGTTACCGTCAACTAATGAAAAACTGTTTTTT; CDR3 protein: CASSNAYRLPSTNEKLFF
V gene: TRBV21-1; J gene: TRBJ2-6; clone size: .; D gene: .; CDR3 DNA: TGTGCCAGCAGCAAAATCAGAGGGGCCAACGTCCTGACTTTC; CDR3 protein: CASSKIRGANVLTF
V gene: TRBV2; J gene: TRBJ1-5; clone size: .; D gene: .; CDR3 DNA: TGTGCCAGCGTAACAACACCCGGGGCGTCATTGCATTTT; CDR3 protein: CASVTTPGASLHF
V gene: TRBV19; J gene: TRBJ2-1; clone size: .; D gene: TRBD2; CDR3 DNA: TGTGCCAGCAGGCCTAACGGGAGGGGCGGGAATGAGCAGTTCTTC; CDR3 protein: CASRPNGRGGNEQFF
V gene: TRBV7-3; J gene: TRBJ2-1; clone size: .; D gene: .; CDR3 DNA: TGTGCCAGCAGCTTAACGACGGCAGGGAAATCCAATGAGCAGTTCTTC; CDR3 protein: CASSLTTAGKSNEQFF
V gene: TRBV18; J gene: TRBJ2-2; clone size: .; D gene: .; CDR3 DNA: TGTGCCAGCTCACCTATGGGGTTCACCGGGGAGCTGTTTTTT; CDR3 protein: CASSPMGFTGELFF
V gene: TRBV7-6; J gene: TRBJ2-1; clone size: .; D gene: TRBD2; CDR3 DNA: TGTGCCAGCAGCCGTGGACTAGCGGGCAACAATGAGCAGTTCTTC; CDR3 protein: CASSRGLAGNNEQFF
V gene: TRBV7-2; J gene: TRBJ2-3; clone size: .; D gene: .; CDR3 DNA: TGTGCCAGCAGCCCGATGATGCTGCCAGATACGCAGTATTTT; CDR3 protein: CASSPMMLPDTQYF
V gene: TRBV4-2; J gene: TRBJ1-4; clone size: .; D gene: .; CDR3 DNA: TGTGCCAGCAGCCAAGAACAGTCAACTAATGAAAAACTGTTTTTT; CDR3 protein: CASSQEQSTNEKLFF
V gene: TRBV7-8; J gene: TRBJ2-5; clone size: .; D gene: .; CDR3 DNA: TGTGCCAGCCCCAAGCACACGGGACGACGGCGGGAGACCCAGTACTTC; CDR3 protein: CASPKHTGRRRETQYF
V gene: TRBV28; J gene: TRBJ1-4; clone size: few; D gene: TRBD1; CDR3 DNA: TGTGCCAGCAGTTTATCGCAGGGGGCGGAAAAACTGTTTTTT; CDR3 protein: CASSLSQGAEKLFF
V gene: TRBV6-5; J gene: TRBJ2-7; clone size: .; D gene: .; CDR3 DNA: TGTGCCAGCAAAAGCCCCCAGAGCTCCTACGAGCAGTACTTC; CDR3 protein: CASKSPQSSYEQYF
V gene: TRBV28; J gene: TRBJ2-5; clone size: .; D gene: TRBD1; CDR3 DNA: TGTGCCAGCAGTGCGCAGGGGGCGCGGGAGACCCAGTACTTC; CDR3 protein: CASSAQGARETQYF
V gene: TRBV5-1; J gene: TRBJ1-1; clone size: .; D gene: .; CDR3 DNA: TGCGCCAGCAGCTTGGGGGGTCGGACTGAAGCTTTCTTT; CDR3 protein: CASSLGGRTEAFF
V gene: TRBV9; J gene: TRBJ1-3; clone size: once; D gene: TRBD1; CDR3 DNA: TGTGCCAGCACCCCCGGGACAGGGAGCGCAAACACCATATATTTT; CDR3 protein: CASTPGTGSANTIYF
V gene: TRBV5-4; J gene: TRBJ2-3; clone size: .; D gene: .; CDR3 DNA: TGTGCCAGCAGCTTGGCCGGGGCGTTAACAGATACGCAGTATTTT; CDR3 protein: CASSLAGALTDTQYF
V gene: TRBV5-1; J gene: TRBJ2-5; clone size: .; D gene: TRBD2; CDR3 DNA: TGCGCCAGCAGCGCCGGACTAGCGGGAGGGCTCCAAGAGACCCAGTACTTC; CDR3 protein: CASSAGLAGGLQETQYF
V gene: TRBV28; J gene: TRBJ1-4; clone size: .; D gene: TRBD1; CDR3 DNA: TGTGCCAGCAGGTCCGACAGGGGGCCCGAAAAACTGTTTTTT; CDR3 protein: CASRSDRGPEKLFF
V gene: TRBV5-5; J gene: TRBJ2-7; clone size: .; D gene: .; CDR3 DNA: TGTGCCAGCAGCCCCCCCCTGCGGGACGAGCAGTACTTC; CDR3 protein: CASSPPLRDEQYF
V gene: TRBV7-9; J gene: TRBJ2-3; clone size: once; D gene: TRBD2; CDR3 DNA: TGTGCCAGCAGCTTTAGCGGGTCGAGCACAGATACGCAGTATTTT; CDR3 protein: CASSFSGSSTDTQYF
V gene: TRBV5-1; J gene: TRBJ2-5; clone size: once; D gene: .; CDR3 DNA: TGCGCCAGCAGCTTGACAGGGTCTGGGGAGACCCAGTACTTC; CDR3 protein: CASSLTGSGETQYF
V gene: TRBV5-1; J gene: TRBJ2-5; clone size: .; D gene: .; CDR3 DNA: TGCGCCAGCGCCCCCGGGCCAGACCAAGAGACCCAGTACTTC; CDR3 protein: CASAPGPDQETQYF
V gene: TRBV2; J gene: TRBJ1-5; clone size: .; D gene: .; CDR3 DNA: TGTGCCAGCAGTGAAACCCCCCAGCCCCAGCATTTT; CDR3 protein: CASSETPQPQHF
V gene: TRBV6-5; J gene: TRBJ2-3; clone size: .; D gene: .; CDR3 DNA: TGTGCCAGCAGTTACTTCCCAGGCCAAGATACGCAGTATTTT; CDR3 protein: CASSYFPGQDTQYF
V gene: TRBV5-6; J gene: TRBJ1-2; clone size: .; D gene: TRBD1; CDR3 DNA: TGTGCCAGCAGCTTACGAGGGACAGGGATCGATGGCTACACCTTC; CDR3 protein: CASSLRGTGIDGYTF
V gene: TRBV28; J gene: TRBJ1-5; clone size: .; D gene: .; CDR3 DNA: TGTGCCAGCAGGGGAAGGGAAGCCCAGCATTTT; CDR3 protein: CASRGREAQHF
V gene: TRBV7-3; J gene: TRBJ2-2; clone size: few; D gene: TRBD1; CDR3 DNA: TGTGCCAGCAGCGTAGGGACAGCGAACACCGGGGAGCTGTTTTTT; CDR3 protein: CASSVGTANTGELFF
V gene: TRBV7-9; J gene: TRBJ1-2; clone size: .; D gene: .; CDR3 DNA: TGTGCCAGCATCCCCGACGGAGACTATGGCTACACCTTC; CDR3 protein: CASIPDGDYGYTF
V gene: TRBV29-1; J gene: TRBJ2-3; clone size: once; D gene: TRBD2; CDR3 DNA: TGCAGCGTTGCGGGACTAGCGCGGGCGGATACGCAGTATTTT; CDR3 protein: CSVAGLARADTQYF
V gene: TRBV5-6; J gene: TRBJ1-4; clone size: .; D gene: .; CDR3 DNA: TGTGCCAGCAGCTTGGGCGGGAGGCTCGAAAAACTGTTTTTT; CDR3 protein: CASSLGGRLEKLFF
V gene: TRBV18; J gene: TRBJ1-1; clone size: .; D gene: .; CDR3 DNA: TGTGCCAGCTCACCGGCACTTATGAACACTGAAGCTTTCTTT; CDR3 protein: CASSPALMNTEAFF
V gene: TRBV5-1; J gene: TRBJ1-2; clone size: .; D gene: .; CDR3 DNA: TGCGCCAGCAGCTTCGACAGCAACTATGGCTACACCTTC; CDR3 protein: CASSFDSNYGYTF